This entry lists 14 T cell receptor beta chains sequenced from one sample in a study of CD8+CD57+ T cells in acquired aplastic anemia. The use of genomic DNA as template underpinned the TCR beta VDJ and CDR3 profiling. Each CDR3 protein is one row after TCRdb ran MiXCR on the reads. The data hold 50,000 to 65,000 distinct CDR3 sequences, with over 45% observed a single time. Material: sorted CD4+, CD8+, or CD8+CD57+ T cells (not recorded which) from PBMCs. These receptor sequences come from a human donor in good health, serving as a control.

This sequence joins TRBV11-1 and TRBJ2-5; TRBD2 matches at 13 bases. Germline values: CDR1 SGHAT, CDR2 FQDESV (reference sequence). With 5 bases clipped from V and 5 bases from J, the junction kept 8 bases outside the gene matches. There are 16 residues in the CDR3. CDR3 protein: CASSLGLAGVSETQYF. CDR3 bases: TGTGCCAGCAGCCTAGGACTAGCGGGAGTTTCGGAGACCCAGTACTTC.

This clonotype has a count of ten or more. The rearrangement joins TRBV12-3 or TRBV12-4 to TRBJ1-2, with a tentative D call TRBD1 (6 bases). V lost 3 bases, J lost 5 bases, and 16 bases lay in between. This CDR3 region has 15 residues. Written as DNA, the CDR3 is TGTGCCAGCAGTTTGGGGGCAGGGGAGCGATATGGCTACACCTTC. Encoded protein: CASSLGAGERYGYTF.

This clonotype counts as medium-sized. J is TRBJ2-5 and V is TRBV29-1; TRBD1 is a possible D gene (5 bases). CDR3 length: 12 residues. The V gene's germline CDR1 is SQVTM and CDR2 ANQGSEA. The V end lost 3 bases, the J end lost 0 bases, and 5 bases lay between the germline ends. In nucleotides, the CDR3 is TGCAGCGTTGACAGGGACCAAGAGACCCAGTACTTC. This codes for CSVDRDQETQYF.

The rearrangement uses TRBV2 and TRBJ1-2, with no clear D. The V and J ends lost 9 bases and 1 base respectively, with 0 bases between them. This CDR3 comprises 9 residues. Germline V CDR1 and CDR2: SNHLY, FYNNEI. The CDR3 nucleotides are TGTGCCAGTAACTATGGCTACACCTTC. It translates to CASNYGYTF.

At least ten counts were recorded for this clonotype. This chain uses TRBV3-1 with TRBJ1-6; a weak D match, TRBD1 (5 bases). Trimming took 5 bases from V and 9 from J, leaving 11 bases between them. Germline lookup yields CDR1 LGHDT and CDR2 YNNKEL (reference sequence). The CDR3 length is 13 residues. The CDR3 region is CASSSGTSSPLHF. The CDR3 nucleotides read TGTGCCAGCAGCTCCGGGACTTCTTCACCCCTCCACTTT.

Ten or more counts support this clonotype. The chain has TRBV12-3 or TRBV12-4 and TRBJ1-5, with no clear D. This CDR3 spans 13 amino acids. V was pared by 6 bases and J by 5 bases, with 11 bases between. The CDR3 DNA reads TGTGCCAGCAGGACCGGGAGAGATCAGCCCCAGCATTTT. Translation gives CASRTGRDQPQHF.

DNA for the CDR3: TGTGCCAGCAGTTGGGTGGGGTTGGCTCGCAATGAGCAGTTCTTC. This sequence encodes CASSWVGLARNEQFF. The genes are TRBV6-5 and TRBJ2-1, with D unclear. CDR1 is MNHEY, CDR2 SVGAGI, per germline. Trimming pared 4 bases from V and 6 bases from J, leaving 16 bases between. This CDR3 spans 15 amino acids.

This sequence joins TRBV10-2 and TRBJ1-1, with D maybe TRBD1 (5 bases). The germline gives CDR1 WSHSY, CDR2 SAAADI. The CDR3 is made up of 14 amino acids. V lost 3 bases, J lost 7 bases, and 15 bases lay in between. This chain's CDR3 is CASSDEGRYGEAFF. CDR3 DNA: TGCGCCAGCAGTGACGAGGGGAGGTATGGTGAAGCTTTCTTT.

This clonotype was detected once. The chain links TRBV25-1 to TRBJ2-5; D possibly corresponds to TRBD1 (6 bases). From germline, CDR1 is MGHDK and CDR2 SYGVNS. This CDR3 contains 13 residues. Trimming cost V 6 bases and J 7 bases, with 15 bases left between them. The CDR3 spells CASSLARGRTQYF. The CDR3 nucleotides read TGTGCCAGCAGCTTAGCCAGGGGACGGACCCAGTACTTC.

The table lists this clonotype with many counts. The rearrangement links TRBV19 to TRBJ1-2, with 7 bases lining up with TRBD1. The CDR3 has 14 amino acids. In germline, CDR1 is LNHDA, CDR2 SQIVND (reference sequence). V lost 7 bases and J lost 2; bases outside the gene matches: 7. CDR3 loop: CASTMTGFNYGYTF. The CDR3, as DNA: TGTGCCAGTACTATGACAGGGTTCAACTATGGCTACACCTTC. Using reference TRBV19 and TRBJ1-2 for the parts outside the CDR3, the full variable domain is DGGITQSPKYLFRKEGQNVTLSCEQNLNHDAMYWYRQDPGQGLRLIYYSQIVNDFQKGDIAEGYSVSREKKESFPLTVTSAQKNPTAFYLCASTMTGFNYGYTFGSGTRLTVV.

This clonotype is medium-sized (0.01 to 0.1%). The rearrangement links TRBV7-9 to TRBJ2-6; D not resolved. Germline V gene data show CDR1 as SEHNR and CDR2 as FQNEAQ (reference sequence). With 7 bases removed from V and 0 bases from J, the gap between germline ends came to 4 bases. The CDR3 sequence is 13 residues long. The CDR3 reads CASIRSGANVLTF. The CDR3 DNA reads TGTGCCAGCATACGCTCTGGGGCCAACGTCCTGACTTTC.

Of note for this clonotype: Relative to the germline gene, one junction end is altered; a read error may explain this. The chain combines TRBV29-1 with TRBJ2-7; 9 nucleotides agree with TRBD1. The CDR3 spans 13 residues. Germline loops: CDR1 SQVTM, CDR2 ANQGSEA. The CDR3 sequence: CSVDLGQGYERYF. The CDR3 nucleotides read TGCAGCGTTGATCTGGGACAGGGTTACGAGCGGTACTTC.

This clonotype was counted between two and nine times. This rearrangement joins TRBV28 to TRBJ1-5; TRBD1 is a possible D gene (5 bases). Deletions cut 4 bases from V and 0 bases from J, with 13 bases between. This CDR3 comprises 16 residues. Germline-derived CDR1 and CDR2 are MDHEN and SYDVKM. The CDR3 loop reads CASSSFGATSNQPQHF. The CDR3 nucleotides are TGTGCCAGCAGTTCATTCGGGGCTACTAGCAATCAGCCCCAGCATTTT.

This clonotype showed up just a few times. The chain carries TRBV30 and TRBJ2-5; the D is unclear. V lost 5 bases, J lost 7 bases, and 17 bases lay in between. The CDR3 runs 13 residues. The germline gives CDR1 GTSNPN, CDR2 SVGIG (reference sequence). Written as DNA, the CDR3 is TGTGCCTGGGCGACTCAAAGCTACGGGACCCAGTACTTC. Amino acid sequence: CAWATQSYGTQYF.